These 4 T cell receptor beta chains were all obtained from the same sample, sequenced in a study of T cell responses to AZD1222 COVID-19 vaccine. The data were produced by immunoSEQ multiplex PCR, yet TCRdb's version contains in-frame clones alone and is incomplete. The table shows about 57,000 clones, with 75% to 90% occurring only once. The sample in question was peripheral blood, obtained on day 0 of AZD1222 vaccination. These TCRs come from an adult in good health.

The V and J genes are TRBV28 and TRBJ1-2; D gene ambiguous. The V gene's germline CDR1 is MDHEN and CDR2 SYDVKM. The CDR3 spans 14 residues. V lost 6 bases and J 0 bases, leaving 11 bases between the germline ends. CDR3 sequence: CASRPGGANYGYTF. The CDR3 DNA reads TGTGCCAGCAGGCCAGGCGGTGCTAACTATGGCTACACCTTC.

The chain joins TRBV7-7 to TRBJ2-7, with a possible D match to TRBD1 (7 bases). Germline V gene data show CDR1 as SSHAT and CDR2 as FNYEAQ (reference sequence). The CDR3 is 17 amino acids. CDR3: CASGAFPRGQPNYEQYF. CDR3 nucleotides: TGTGCTAGCGGTGCCTTCCCCAGGGGACAGCCCAACTACGAGCAGTACTTC.

The chain carries TRBV5-1 and TRBJ1-2; TRBD1 is a possible D gene (5 bases). Trimming removed 4 bases from V and 4 bases from J, with 11 bases in between. The germline gives CDR1 SGHRS, CDR2 YFSETQ. This CDR3 has 13 residues. Written as DNA, the CDR3 is TGCGCCAGCAGCGCGGCGGGGGGCTATGGCTACACCTTC. The encoded protein is CASSAAGGYGYTF.

This sequence joins TRBV3-1 (or the pseudogene TRBV3-2) and TRBJ2-3, with D tentatively TRBD1 or TRBD2 (6 bases each). Trimming shortened V by 3 bases and J by 0 bases, and 10 bases separated the two germline ends. In germline, CDR1 is LGHDT, CDR2 YNNKEL (reference sequence). CDR3 size: 15 residues. The CDR3 loop is CASSHRGQSTDTQYF. The CDR3 nucleotides read TGTGCCAGCAGCCACCGGGGGCAAAGCACAGATACGCAGTATTTT.